Listed here are 25 T cell receptor beta chains from one sample, sequenced in a study of T cell responses to AZD1222 COVID-19 vaccine. Using immunoSEQ multiplex PCR, the repertoire was profiled, and TCRdb retains in-frame clones only, with some absent. Of approximately 90,000 clones listed, around nine tenths are singletons. This material consisted of peripheral blood, taken on day 0 of AZD1222 vaccination. The source of these receptors is an adult in good health.

This chain links TRBV28 with TRBJ2-1; D is possibly TRBD2 (6 bases). The CDR3 is made up of 13 amino acids. With 7 bases removed from V and 4 bases from J, the gap between germline ends came to 11 bases. Germline-derived CDR1 and CDR2 are MDHEN and SYDVKM. CDR3 in amino acids: CASTGGAYNEQFF. Written as DNA, the CDR3 is TGTGCCAGCACGGGCGGGGCTTACAATGAGCAGTTCTTC.

The genes are TRBV3-1 (or the pseudogene TRBV3-2) and TRBJ2-3, with 10 positions matching TRBD1. The CDR3 covers 15 residues. The V and J ends lost 3 bases and 14 bases, in that order; junction bases with no gene match: 14. Germline lookup yields CDR1 LGHDT and CDR2 YNNKEL (reference sequence). The CDR3 reads CASSQHSGQGISWYF. As DNA, the CDR3 is TGTGCCAGCAGCCAGCACTCGGGACAGGGGATTTCTTGGTATTTT.

The V and J genes are TRBV3-1 (or the pseudogene TRBV3-2) and TRBJ2-3, with D possibly TRBD2 on 7 matching bases. From germline, CDR1 is LGHDT and CDR2 YNNKEL (reference sequence). V was cut by 7 bases and J by 5 bases, with 16 bases left in between. The CDR3 runs 14 residues. The CDR3 here is CASTRTGGGDTQYF. The CDR3 DNA reads TGTGCCAGCACCAGGACGGGGGGCGGAGATACGCAGTATTTT.

This clone was counted a single time. This chain connects TRBV4-3 to TRBJ1-2; the match to TRBD1 covers 9 bases. The V gene end was trimmed by 1 base and the J gene end by 2 bases; junction bases not matched to a gene: 2. This CDR3 has 15 amino acids. Germline values: CDR1 LGHNA, CDR2 YSLEER. The CDR3 sequence: CASSQVGTGNYGYTF. The CDR3 bases are TGCGCCAGCAGCCAAGTGGGGACAGGGAACTATGGCTACACCTTC.

This clone was detected a few times. The chain recombines TRBV11-2 with TRBJ1-2; no reliable D call. The CDR3 totals 15 residues. V was shortened by 5 bases and J by 2 bases, with 15 bases between the two germline ends. Germline V gene sequence: CDR1 SGHAT, CDR2 FQNNGV. The CDR3 bases are TGTGCCAGCAGCGCGACTACCGGGTCGAACTATGGCTACACCTTC. Translation: CASSATTGSNYGYTF.

This sequence joins TRBV9 and TRBJ1-2; the D is unclear. CDR3 size: 14 residues. CDR1 and CDR2 (germline): SGDLS, YYNGEE. V gave up 4 bases and J gave up 3 bases, with 13 bases separating them. The CDR3 protein is CASSSGEVYYGYTF. The CDR3 DNA reads TGTGCCAGCAGCTCCGGAGAGGTGTACTATGGCTACACCTTC.

The chain combines TRBV27 with TRBJ1-2; tentatively, D is TRBD1 (5 bases). From germline, CDR1 is MNHEY and CDR2 SMNVEV (reference sequence). V lost 5 bases and J 5 bases, leaving 12 bases between the germline ends. The CDR3 contains 13 residues. The CDR3 coding sequence is TGTGCCAGCAGTAAGGGACCGGTTTATGGCTACACCTTC. Translation gives CASSKGPVYGYTF.

The V call is TRBV7-6, the J call TRBJ2-5, with 7 bases identical to TRBD2. From germline, CDR1 is SGHVS and CDR2 FNYEAQ. The junction had 19 bases not matched to a gene; V was cut back by 4 bases and J by 5 bases. The CDR3 consists of 18 residues. The CDR3 spells CASSSSSLAALGRETQYF. The CDR3, as DNA: TGTGCCAGCAGCTCCTCCTCTCTAGCGGCCCTGGGGCGCGAGACCCAGTACTTC.

The V and J genes are TRBV5-8 and TRBJ1-5; TRBD1 matches 7 bases. This CDR3 has 15 residues. Germline assignment: CDR1 SGHTS and CDR2 YDEGEE. The trim removed 3 bases at V and 3 bases at J, leaving 6 bases unmatched. This CDR3 is CASSSPGQPNQPQHF. For the CDR3, the DNA is TGTGCCAGCAGCTCCCCGGGACAGCCCAATCAGCCCCAGCATTTT.

V is TRBV5-1 and J is TRBJ1-2, with 10 bases identical to TRBD1. This CDR3 is built from 14 residues. V gave up 5 bases and J gave up 6 bases; unmatched junction bases: 7. The germline gives CDR1 SGHRS, CDR2 YFSETQ. This CDR3 reads CASRGGTGANGYTF. CDR3 in DNA: TGCGCCAGCAGAGGCGGGACAGGGGCCAATGGCTACACCTTC. The full variable domain, rest sourced from reference TRBV5-1 and TRBJ1-2, is KAGVTQTPRYLIKTRGQQVTLSCSPISGHRSVSWYQQTPGQGLQFLFEYFSETQRNKGNFPGRFSGRQFSNSRSEMNVSTLELGDSALYLCASRGGTGANGYTFGSGTRLTVV.

The DNA of the CDR3 is TGTGCCAGCAGTGAGACTTACTATGGCTACACCTTC. Amino acids: CASSETYYGYTF. The V call is TRBV25-1, the J call TRBJ1-2; no clear D. Germline V gives CDR1 MGHDK, CDR2 SYGVNS. Between the trimmed V and J ends, which lost 3 bases and 3 bases, there was a span of 5 bases. This CDR3 has 12 amino acids.

The chain employs TRBV6-5 and TRBJ2-7; D remains unclear. Germline values: CDR1 MNHEY, CDR2 SVGAGI. The CDR3 has 14 amino acids. With 7 bases removed from V and 1 base from J, the gap between germline ends came to 14 bases. DNA of the CDR3: TGTGCCAGCAAGCCCCCGTCCAGGTCCTACGAGCAGTACTTC. This codes for CASKPPSRSYEQYF.

The J gene is TRBJ1-5, the V gene TRBV19; D may be TRBD1 (5 bases). The germline V gene has CDR1 LNHDA and CDR2 SQIVND (reference sequence). Trimming cost V 3 bases and J 1 base, with 10 bases left between them. CDR3 size: 15 residues. The CDR3 sequence is CASSIWGESNQPQHF. Written as DNA, the CDR3 is TGTGCCAGTAGTATTTGGGGGGAAAGCAATCAGCCCCAGCATTTT.

V is TRBV19 and J is TRBJ2-2; no definite D call. Germline V gene sequence: CDR1 LNHDA, CDR2 SQIVND (reference sequence). There are 13 residues in the CDR3. Trimming took off 7 bases at V and 0 bases at J, with 6 bases between the two ends. Here the CDR3 reads CASTDANTGELFF. The CDR3 DNA is TGTGCCAGTACGGACGCGAACACCGGGGAGCTGTTTTTT.

This chain joins TRBV4-1 and TRBJ1-2, with D possibly being TRBD1 (5 bases). The germline V gene encodes CDR1 MGHRA and CDR2 YSYEKL. Trimming left V 1 base short and J 3 bases short, with 15 bases between. This CDR3 is built from 16 residues. CDR3 sequence (DNA): TGCGCCAGCAGCCAAGGTGGGAATGGGGACTACTATGGCTACACCTTC. The encoded protein is CASSQGGNGDYYGYTF.

The chain carries TRBV6-5 and TRBJ2-7; 8 bases agree with TRBD2. V was clipped by 2 bases and J by 3 bases; unmatched bases: 3. Germline-derived CDR1 and CDR2 are MNHEY and SVGAGI. The CDR3 spans 14 residues. This chain's CDR3 is CASSYREGGYEQYF. The CDR3 nucleotides are TGTGCCAGCAGTTACCGGGAGGGCGGCTACGAGCAGTACTTC.

The chain recombines TRBV7-7 with TRBJ2-1; D is possibly TRBD2 (5 bases). The CDR3 contains 13 residues. Germline-derived CDR1 and CDR2 are SSHAT and FNYEAQ (reference sequence). V lost 5 bases and J 4 bases, leaving 9 bases between the germline ends. CDR3 bases: TGTGCCAGCAGCCTTGGACTGTACAATGAGCAGTTCTTC. This gives the protein CASSLGLYNEQFF.

The rearrangement joins TRBV5-1 to TRBJ1-2; D is unclear. The CDR3 has 15 amino acids. The ends were cut back, 0 bases at V and 1 base at J, with 10 bases in the middle. Per germline, CDR1 SGHRS and CDR2 YFSETQ. The CDR3 bases are TGCGCCAGCAGCTTGGAGGTCAATTATAACTATGGCTACACCTTC. Translation: CASSLEVNYNYGYTF.

The J gene is TRBJ1-2, the V gene TRBV12-3 or TRBV12-4; D call uncertain. The V end lost 5 bases, the J end lost 4 bases, and 11 bases lay between the germline ends. This CDR3 has 13 amino acids. The CDR3 nucleotides read TGTGCCAGCAGTCTCGGGAACGCCTATGGCTACACCTTC. Translating gives CASSLGNAYGYTF.

The chain employs TRBV10-3 and TRBJ2-3; possibly TRBD1 for D (6 bases). CDR1 and CDR2 (germline): ENHRY, SYGVKD. V dropped 7 bases and J dropped 3 bases, with 17 bases sitting between them. The CDR3 has 15 amino acids. DNA of the CDR3: TGTGCCATCAAAGCAAGAGGGGGTGGTACAGATACGCAGTATTTT. Its translation: CAIKARGGGTDTQYF.

The chain employs TRBV5-4 and TRBJ1-6, with 7 bases lining up with TRBD1. Germline CDR1 and CDR2: SGHNT and YYREEE (reference sequence). V shed 3 bases and J 5 bases; nucleotides not matched to a gene: 8. The CDR3 extends over 16 amino acids. The CDR3 here is CASSSGWGQHNSPLHF. DNA for the CDR3: TGTGCCAGCAGCTCGGGCTGGGGACAGCATAATTCACCCCTCCACTTT.

This clone counts as medium-sized. The chain is built from TRBV9 and TRBJ1-2, with D possibly being TRBD1 (5 bases). The CDR3 extends over 16 amino acids. Per germline, CDR1 SGDLS and CDR2 YYNGEE. Trimming removed 4 bases at V and 6 bases at J, with 22 bases between. This CDR3 reads CASSTSFGGIIDGYTF. For the CDR3, the DNA is TGTGCCAGCAGCACCTCGTTTGGGGGGATAATTGATGGCTACACCTTC.

The chain couples TRBV24-1 to TRBJ2-1; TRBD1 matches at 7 bases. Germline loops: CDR1 KGHDR, CDR2 SFDVKD. This CDR3 is built from 16 residues. Trimming took 11 bases from V and 16 from J; bases not matched to a gene: 28. The CDR3 region is CANHETDRERLDNLFF. The CDR3 DNA is TGTGCCAACCACGAAACCGACAGGGAGCGGTTAGATAACTTATTCTTC.

The genes are TRBV2 and TRBJ2-7; D tentatively fits TRBD1 or TRBD2 (5 bases each). CDR1 is SNHLY, CDR2 FYNNEI, per germline. V lost 7 bases and J 2 bases, leaving 15 bases between the germline ends. The CDR3 consists of 14 residues. The CDR3 DNA sequence: TGTGCCAGCATTAGCGACGGGACGACCTACGAGCAGTACTTC. Amino acids: CASISDGTTYEQYF.

The chain couples TRBV10-1 to TRBJ2-1; D perhaps matches TRBD1 (6 bases). The CDR3 consists of 13 residues. Germline CDR1 reads WNHNN; CDR2 reads SYGVQD (reference sequence). V gave up 6 bases and J gave up 6 bases, with 12 bases separating them. The CDR3 DNA reads TGCGCCAGCAGATCCGACAGGAGCAATGAGCAGTTCTTC. It yields the protein CASRSDRSNEQFF.